This T cell receptor (beta chain) stems from a study of technical replicates of blood from a handful of donors. Clones were read by immunoSEQ multiplex PCR, and TCRdb kept only the in-frame ones, dropping some. There are approximately 77,000 clones in the sample; 90% to 95% occur only once, and roughly 0.37% lies in the top ten. The ends lost 3 bases at V and 5 bases at J; junction bases unmatched: 10. The CDR3 consists of 17 residues. From germline, CDR1 is KGHSH and CDR2 LQKENI. Sequencing input: T cells isolated from PBMCs. This clonotype was obtained from a human donor in good health. This chain uses TRBV18 with TRBJ1-3; 10 nucleotides align to TRBD1. CDR3 nucleotide sequence: TGTGCCAGCTCACCGACCAAAACGGGACAGGGGCGAAACACCATATATTTT. Translated, it gives CASSPTKTGQGRNTIYF.